The 18 T cell receptor beta chains below come from one sample, sequenced in a study of glioma-infiltrating T cells. TCR alpha and beta CDR3 regions were amplified from RNA using iRepertoire nested multiplex PCR. In TCRdb, the multiplex PCR reads were re-called with MiXCR into one record per CDR3 protein. The table includes over 140,000 distinct CDR3 sequences, about two fifths detected once. Specimen: glioma tissue, nonneoplastic brain tissue, or PBMCs (not recorded which). The receptor source for this set is a human donor with low-grade glioma or glioblastoma, undergoing nonglioma brain surgery, or in good health (not recorded which).

This clonotype has only a few counts. This chain uses TRBV20-1 with TRBJ2-3; either TRBD1 or TRBD2 may fit D (5 bases each). Germline V gene sequence: CDR1 DFQATT, CDR2 SNEGSKA (reference sequence). V lost 6 bases and J lost 1, with 14 bases in between. This CDR3 is built from 14 residues. The chain's CDR3 is CSAIPGDRTDTQYF. In DNA, the CDR3 is TGCAGTGCCATCCCTGGGGACCGCACAGATACGCAGTATTTT.

J is TRBJ2-3 and V is TRBV7-9, with 10 bases aligning to TRBD2. Germline V gene sequence: CDR1 SEHNR, CDR2 FQNEAQ (reference sequence). This CDR3 has 16 amino acids. V shed 7 bases, J shed 3 bases, and the junction held 10 bases outside the gene matches. The CDR3 reads CASTRGLARDTDTQYF. The CDR3 DNA reads TGTGCCAGCACGCGGGGACTAGCGAGAGATACAGATACGCAGTATTTT.

This sequence joins TRBV12-3 or TRBV12-4 and TRBJ1-6; no clear D. V lost 11 bases and J 6 bases, leaving 14 bases between the germline ends. This CDR3 is built from 13 residues. The CDR3 region is CASKAGSNSPLHF. The CDR3 coding sequence is TGTGCCTCCAAAGCGGGTTCTAATTCACCCCTCCACTTT.

The chain links TRBV29-1 to TRBJ1-5, with D possibly TRBD1 on 6 matching bases. This CDR3 spans 15 amino acids. Trimming removed 7 bases from V and 4 bases from J, with 20 bases in between. The germline V gene has CDR1 SQVTM and CDR2 ANQGSEA. CDR3 nucleotide sequence: TGCAGCGCAGAGGGGGGACCCGAGCGTAATCAGCCCCAGCATTTT. This gives the protein CSAEGGPERNQPQHF.

The chain has TRBV6-1 and TRBJ2-1; D uncertain. V lost 6 bases to trimming and J lost 2 bases, with 11 bases between them. Germline CDR1 reads MNHNS; CDR2 reads SASEGT. This CDR3 has 14 amino acids. CDR3 residues: CASRNSITYNEQFF. The CDR3, as DNA: TGTGCCAGCAGAAACTCAATCACCTACAATGAGCAGTTCTTC.

In this sample, this clonotype turned up once. V and J are TRBV20-1 and TRBJ2-7; the D is unclear. Deletions cut 4 bases from V and 3 bases from J, with 10 bases between. Germline lookup yields CDR1 DFQATT and CDR2 SNEGSKA (reference sequence). The CDR3 has 12 residues. The chain's CDR3 is CSAKQNIYEQYF. CDR3 DNA sequence: TGCAGTGCTAAACAGAATATCTACGAGCAGTACTTC.

Comments on this clonotype: One base away lies a much larger clone, so this may be a sequencing read error. Likely a read error: the CDR3 ends without its conserved phenylalanine or tryptophan. The chain is built from TRBV20-1 and TRBJ2-3, with D possibly matching TRBD1 (6 bases). The CDR3 has 15 amino acids. The germline CDR1 and CDR2 sequences are DFQATT and SNEGSKA (reference sequence). V lost 5 bases and J lost 2, with 17 bases in between. The CDR3 nucleotides are TGCAGTGCTTTGGACAGCTTAGTACCCACAGATACGCAGTATTTG. This translates into CSALDSLVPTDTQYL.

This chain joins TRBV10-2 and TRBJ2-1; 10 nucleotides match TRBD2. The CDR3 consists of 15 residues. Germline loops: CDR1 WSHSY, CDR2 SAAADI. Trimming cost V 2 bases and J 4 bases; bases outside gene matches: 2. CDR3 DNA: TGCGCCAGCAGTGAGAGGACTAGCGGATACAATGAGCAGTTCTTC. This translates into CASSERTSGYNEQFF.

This clonotype was observed at least ten times. The gene calls are TRBV6-1 and TRBJ1-1; the D is unclear. Trimming stripped 5 bases from V and 2 bases from J, with 12 bases between. Germline V gene data show CDR1 as MNHNS and CDR2 as SASEGT. The CDR3 runs 14 residues. The CDR3 DNA reads as TGTGCCAGCAGTAAGACGAAGACTAACACTGAAGCTTTCTTT. As protein: CASSKTKTNTEAFF.

The V call is TRBV7-3, the J call TRBJ1-1, with D tentatively TRBD1 (6 bases). The CDR3 covers 14 residues. Trimming cost V 2 bases and J 4 bases, with 11 bases left between them. Germline CDR1 is SGHTA and CDR2 is FQGTGA. CDR3 in DNA: TGTGCCAGCAGCTTACAGGGGCTGGGCACTGAAGCTTTCTTT. Its translation: CASSLQGLGTEAFF. The full variable domain, rest sourced from reference TRBV7-3 and TRBJ1-1, is GAGVSQTPSNKVTEKGKYVELRCDPISGHTALYWYRQSLGQGPEFLIYFQGTGAADDSGLPNDRFFAVRPEGSVSTLKIQRTERGDSAVYLCASSLQGLGTEAFFGQGTRLTVV.

The gene calls are TRBV19 and TRBJ2-3; D not certain. Germline assignment: CDR1 LNHDA and CDR2 SQIVND (reference sequence). V was shortened by 5 bases and J by 4 bases, with 10 bases between the two germline ends. The CDR3 sequence is 13 residues long. CDR3 in amino acids: CASSLREADTQYF. The CDR3 DNA is TGTGCCAGTAGTCTCCGTGAGGCAGATACGCAGTATTTT.

The chain joins TRBV20-1 to TRBJ2-1, with TRBD2 matching 13 bases. The V segment lost 0 bases and the J segment 5 bases; nucleotides outside the gene matches: 1. Germline V CDR1 and CDR2: DFQATT, SNEGSKA (reference sequence). CDR3 length: 15 residues. This chain's CDR3 is CSAREGLAGNNEQFF. The DNA of the CDR3 is TGCAGTGCTAGAGAGGGACTAGCGGGAAACAATGAGCAGTTCTTC.

This clonotype turned up a few times. The gene calls are TRBV7-9 and TRBJ2-5; D unresolved. The germline CDR1 and CDR2 sequences are SEHNR and FQNEAQ (reference sequence). This CDR3 region has 14 residues. With 1 base removed from V and 4 bases from J, the gap between germline ends came to 10 bases. CDR3 sequence: CASSLVGGIETQYF. The CDR3 DNA reads TGTGCCAGCAGCTTAGTAGGTGGAATAGAGACCCAGTACTTC.

This clonotype appeared a few times. This chain connects TRBV12-3 or TRBV12-4 to TRBJ1-5; no definite D call. Between the trimmed V and J ends, which lost 0 bases and 0 bases, there was a span of 9 bases. There are 16 residues in the CDR3. This chain's CDR3 is CASSLAGGYSNQPQHF. Here the CDR3 DNA reads TGTGCCAGCAGTTTAGCGGGAGGCTATAGCAATCAGCCCCAGCATTTT.

This clonotype was picked up a small number of times. The DNA of the CDR3 is TGTGCCAGCAGTCAGAATGCAGGGAACTATGGCTACACCTTC. It is translated as CASSQNAGNYGYTF. This rearrangement joins TRBV28 to TRBJ1-2; perhaps TRBD1 as D (5 bases). The CDR3 contains 14 residues. Germline lookup yields CDR1 MDHEN and CDR2 SYDVKM. Trimming shortened V by 5 bases and J by 2 bases, and 12 bases separated the two germline ends.

This clonotype has at least ten counts. This chain joins TRBV20-1 and TRBJ2-5; D uncertain. V shed 3 bases and J shed 2 bases, with 7 bases lying between them. The V gene's germline CDR1 is DFQATT and CDR2 SNEGSKA (reference sequence). The length of the CDR3 is 12 residues. In nucleotides, the CDR3 is TGCAGTGCTAGCAGGCAGCAAGAGACCCAGTACTTC. Translated, it gives CSASRQQETQYF.

At least ten counts were recorded for this clonotype. The chain links TRBV27 to TRBJ2-5, with 7 bases identical to TRBD1. The CDR3 is made up of 14 amino acids. The V and J ends lost 3 bases and 5 bases, in that order; junction bases with no gene match: 6. Germline V gene data show CDR1 as MNHEY and CDR2 as SMNVEV (reference sequence). CDR3 amino acids: CASSFRGNGETQYF. Here the CDR3 DNA reads TGTGCCAGCAGTTTCAGGGGGAACGGGGAGACCCAGTACTTC.

This clonotype was counted a single time. The chain couples TRBV28 to TRBJ2-7; TRBD2 matches at 9 bases. After removal of 10 bases from V and 3 bases from J, the junction contained 13 bases not matched to a gene. The germline V gene has CDR1 MDHEN and CDR2 SYDVKM. The CDR3 is made up of 15 amino acids. In DNA form, the CDR3 reads TGTGCCATCAAGGGATCAGCGGGAGGAATCTACGAGCAGTACTTC. It encodes CAIKGSAGGIYEQYF.